The source of this T cell receptor beta chain is a study of T cell responses to AZD1222 COVID-19 vaccine listed by TCRdb under 2021. In terms of the full investigation: TCR sequencing covered more than 230 trial participants: around 210 given two doses of AZD1222 and about 26 given two doses of MenACWY control vaccine. Trial participants were enrolled by age into subgroups of 18-55, 56-69 and 70-plus years, and roughly 150, 30 and 60 TCR-sequenced participants, respectively, were included in these subgroups.

Beyond this particular receptor, the publication reports: In the small 56-69-year group, the increase in depth fell short of significance, most likely because of low power. Epitopes outside the regions mutated in the B.1.351 and B.1.1.7 variants were reportedly recognized by nearly half of the unique spike-specific TCRs. Because no samples from the day 14 peak response were available, repertoires could be characterized only after the peak T cell response. Spike-specific TCR breadth and depth rose significantly after two AZD1222 doses compared with day 0 and with MenACWY recipients. Participants were mostly white British, with more females than males. The authors suggested clonal diversity may have been underestimated. Only five to seven AZD1222 recipients were SARS-CoV-2 seropositive at baseline, limiting conclusions about previously exposed vaccinees. CD4 TCRs associated with the vaccine covered the entire spike protein, and the dominant responses were in regions 160-218 and 743-854.

The time point label here, explained by the study, means: about 28 days (+/-7) after the second vaccine dose. AZD1222 recipients given second doses at about 4 weeks or at about 12 weeks were pooled, since spike-specific TCR depth and breadth were not found to differ between the two schedules. Vaccinee samples were obtained from the UK trials COV001 and COV002, which included a single-blind randomized controlled phase 2/3 trial of AZD1222 (ChAdOx1 nCoV-19) in healthy adults. Trial participant PBMC samples were collected at day 0 and day 28 after the second dose for TCRbeta chain sequencing. The CDR3 regions of human TCRbeta chains were subjected to immunosequencing. Turning to the authors' computational methods: TCRs in the repertoires were compared against a reference library of SARS-CoV-2-specific TCRs that had been generated with the MIRA antigen-specificity platform. Breadth was defined as the fraction of unique TCRs that were SARS-CoV-2-associated, and depth was defined as the fraction of total T cells that were SARS-CoV-2-associated. Using the MIRA data, every spike-specific TCR was mapped to the spike region that the TCR reacted to and assigned to either a CD4 or a CD8 class. Log10-transformed breadth and depth values were compared by one-way ANOVA with Sidak's multiple comparisons tests. This immuneACCESS table, as held by TCRdb, lists in-frame sequences with V and J called but not all clones. Of the missing ones, under half trace to an unresolved V gene in checked studies; the others have no known cause. V and J calls and clone size are as listed in that table; D and trimming were resolved from the DNA. This sample has roughly 150,000 clones in its table, and more than 90% of those were observed once. The ten largest clones add up to roughly 1.6% of the sample.

About this clone: Its binding antigen is unknown. Per-nucleotide qualities are absent, and no much larger clonotype sits a single base away.

There are 16 amino acids in the CDR3, from cysteine to phenylalanine inclusive. The only DNA kept is the CDR3, 48 bases in frame from the first base. The junction shows trimming of 3 bases on V and 4 bases on J, plus 16 bases between the germline ends. The CDR1 and CDR2 encoded by the germline V gene are KGHSH and LQKENI. The material was peripheral blood, obtained 28 days after the second AZD1222 dose. The chain is assembled from TRBV18 and TRBJ1-3; the D gene remains uncertain. The clonotype originates from an adult who received the AZD1222 COVID-19 vaccine. The sequenced DNA is TGTGCCAGCTCACCGCCGTTGGGTCAGGCCGGAAACACCATATATTTT. This encodes CASSPPLGQAGNTIYF.